A single sample gave rise to the 14 T cell receptor beta chains below, sequenced in a study of CD8 T cells in ankylosing spondylitis. MiXCR, applied by TCRdb to the 5' RACE reads, yields one record per CDR3 protein. Seen here are around 120,000 distinct CDR3 sequences, 24% observed once, and the top ten hold about 12%. Sequencing was performed on synovial fluid, either unsorted or a sorted T cell fraction (not recorded which). The receptors come from a male donor with ankylosing spondylitis.

This clonotype was seen repeatedly, ten times or more. V usage is TRBV20-1 and J usage is TRBJ1-1, with D unresolved. V lost 6 bases and J lost 5, with 13 bases in between. Germline V gene sequence: CDR1 DFQATT, CDR2 SNEGSKA (reference sequence). CDR3 length: 12 amino acids. The CDR3 loop is CSAPAVRTEAFF. CDR3 coding DNA: TGCAGTGCCCCGGCGGTGAGAACTGAAGCTTTCTTT.

In its sample, this clonotype was seen once. The rearrangement links TRBV20-1 to TRBJ2-5, with 10 bases aligning to TRBD2. In germline, CDR1 is DFQATT, CDR2 SNEGSKA (reference sequence). V lost 4 bases and J lost 2; bases outside the gene matches: 4. The CDR3 extends over 14 amino acids. CDR3 sequence (DNA): TGCAGTGCTAAACTAGCGGGGATACAAGAGACCCAGTACTTC. As protein: CSAKLAGIQETQYF.

The chain has TRBV12-3 or TRBV12-4 and TRBJ2-7; 15 bases agree with TRBD2. This CDR3 has 16 residues. V shed 5 bases, J shed 6 bases, and the junction held 8 bases outside the gene matches. CDR3 in DNA: TGTGCCAGCAGTCCGACGGGACTAGCGGGAGGTGGCGAGCAGTACTTC. Protein sequence: CASSPTGLAGGGEQYF.

This clonotype has only one observation. The chain carries TRBV19 and TRBJ1-5; D ambiguous. With 4 bases removed from V and 8 bases from J, the gap between germline ends came to 9 bases. Germline CDR1 is LNHDA and CDR2 is SQIVND (reference sequence). The CDR3 has 12 amino acids. The CDR3 loop is CASSNMVEPQHF. The CDR3 DNA sequence: TGTGCCAGTAGTAACATGGTGGAGCCCCAGCATTTT.

This clonotype was counted between two and nine times. The chain links TRBV5-1 to TRBJ1-1; weak D call: TRBD1 (5 bases). This CDR3 is 17 amino acids long. The germline V and J ends were trimmed by 2 bases and 2 bases, with 19 bases remaining between them. In germline, CDR1 is SGHRS, CDR2 YFSETQ. The CDR3 loop is CASSFPSDGGVNTEAFF. The CDR3, as DNA: TGCGCCAGCAGCTTCCCCTCCGACGGAGGGGTAAACACTGAAGCTTTCTTT.

This clonotype was detected only a few times. The chain couples TRBV20-1 to TRBJ2-1; TRBD2 agrees at 8 bases. The CDR3 has 15 residues. Germline values: CDR1 DFQATT, CDR2 SNEGSKA (reference sequence). V lost 5 bases, J lost 1 base, and 7 bases stayed unmatched. The CDR3 loop reads CSAASGSLSYNEQFF. The CDR3 nucleotides are TGCAGTGCTGCGAGCGGGAGCCTTTCCTACAATGAGCAGTTCTTC.

This clonotype was seen only a few times. This rearrangement joins TRBV19 to TRBJ2-2, with a tentative D call TRBD1 (6 bases). V lost 3 bases and J 5 bases, leaving 13 bases between the germline ends. Germline V gene data show CDR1 as LNHDA and CDR2 as SQIVND (reference sequence). The CDR3 extends over 15 amino acids. The CDR3 DNA sequence: TGTGCCAGTAGTATGTCCCAGAGGGGGACCGGGGAGCTGTTTTTT. This codes for CASSMSQRGTGELFF.

This clonotype appeared a few times. The chain is built from TRBV11-3 and TRBJ2-1; D tentatively reads TRBD1 or TRBD2 (5 bases each). The CDR3 has 15 amino acids. Germline V CDR1 and CDR2: SGHNT, YENEEA. V dropped 1 base and J dropped 8 bases, with 15 bases sitting between them. The chain's CDR3 is CASSLGGLMGDEQFF. The CDR3 nucleotides read TGTGCCAGCAGCTTAGGGGGCCTTATGGGGGATGAGCAGTTCTTC.

The chain uses TRBV30 and TRBJ2-3; tentative D call: TRBD2 (5 bases). The CDR3 runs 15 residues. CDR1 and CDR2 from the germline V gene are GTSNPN and SVGIG (reference sequence). Trimming pared 1 base from V and 1 base from J, leaving 12 bases between. The CDR3 spells CAWSEGLAGTDTQYF. The CDR3 DNA sequence: TGTGCCTGGAGTGAAGGGCTAGCTGGCACAGATACGCAGTATTTT.

This chain connects TRBV7-2 to TRBJ2-2; the D gene could be TRBD1 or TRBD2 (5 bases each). Between the trimmed V and J ends, which lost 5 bases and 7 bases, there was a span of 14 bases. There are 14 residues in the CDR3. Germline-derived CDR1 and CDR2 are SGHTA and FQGNSA. The CDR3 reads CASSAYRDVGELFF. The CDR3 coding sequence is TGTGCCAGCAGCGCATACCGGGACGTCGGGGAGCTGTTTTTT.

Many counts were recorded for this clonotype. This chain uses TRBV4-1 with TRBJ2-7; TRBD2 aligns across 12 bases. Germline V gives CDR1 MGHRA, CDR2 YSYEKL. This CDR3 is built from 15 residues. The trim removed 0 bases at V and 9 bases at J, leaving 6 bases unmatched. The CDR3 is CASSQEFTSGRMQYF. CDR3 bases: TGCGCCAGCAGCCAAGAATTTACTAGCGGGAGGATGCAGTACTTC.

Only a few counts were recorded for this clonotype. V usage is TRBV20-1 and J usage is TRBJ1-5; 7 positions agree with TRBD1. V was pared by 7 bases and J by 8 bases, with 11 bases of the junction left unmatched. The CDR3 totals 13 residues. CDR1 and CDR2 from the germline V gene are DFQATT and SNEGSKA (reference sequence). The CDR3 spells CSVARDSKEPQHF. CDR3 bases: TGCAGTGTTGCCCGGGACAGTAAAGAGCCCCAGCATTTT.

In its sample, this clonotype was seen once. The V and J genes are TRBV24-1 and TRBJ2-2, with 8 nucleotides matching TRBD2. The CDR3 extends over 17 amino acids. Trimming cost V 4 bases and J 0 bases; bases outside gene matches: 6. Germline V CDR1 and CDR2: KGHDR, SFDVKD. CDR3 sequence (DNA): TGTGCCACCAGTGACCCCAGCGGGGGCTCGAACACCGGGGAGCTGTTTTTT. Translating gives CATSDPSGGSNTGELFF.

This clonotype showed up just a few times. The chain uses TRBV29-1 and TRBJ1-2; D remains ambiguous. V gave up 4 bases and J gave up 2 bases, with 11 bases separating them. CDR1 SQVTM and CDR2 ANQGSEA come from the germline V gene. The CDR3 is made up of 13 amino acids. For the CDR3, the DNA is TGCAGCGTTGGGGTCGGAGAAAACTATGGCTACACCTTC. It is translated as CSVGVGENYGYTF.